This T cell receptor beta chain comes out of a study of T cells in women clearing cervical HPV infection. Study details: Cases' blood sampling followed lesion detection by median around 23 weeks (90 to 200).

V lost 3 bases to trimming and J lost 3 bases, with 12 bases between them. The length of the CDR3 is 15 residues. Germline V CDR1 and CDR2: LNHDA, SQIVND (reference sequence). Concerning this clone: The read halts 3 residues ahead of the CDR3 end, with the missing end drawn from the germline J gene.

Sequencing was performed with immunoSEQ multiplex PCR; in TCRdb, only in-frame clones are kept and a portion is missing. The table lists more than 30,000 clones. The chain has TRBV19 and TRBJ1-5, with D possibly TRBD1 on 5 matching bases. The sequencing input was blood buffy coat. This clonotype originated in a woman aged 18-70 years with a cervical HPV16 infection that either progressed to CIN3+ or cleared (not recorded which). The part of the CDR3 DNA that was read is TGTGCCAGTAGTATGACAGCCGGCCCCAATCAGCCC. Translating gives CASSMTAGPNQP. The CDR3 as a whole reads CASSMTAGPNQPQHF.